Below are 27 T cell receptor beta chains sequenced from a single sample in a study of neoadjuvant anti-PD-1 for oral cavity cancer. Profiled with immunoSEQ multiplex PCR; TCRdb holds only in-frame clones, not every one. The table records about 23,000 clones, 45% of them present only once. Time point noted: after neoadjuvant nivolumab, at surgical resection. This specimen was tumor tissue, taken after nivolumab (anti-PD-1) treatment. The receptors were gathered from a person aged 35-79 years with oral cavity squamous cell carcinoma.

This clone was observed at least ten times. This chain uses TRBV5-4 with TRBJ2-3, with D maybe TRBD1 (6 bases). Germline lookup yields CDR1 SGHNT and CDR2 YYREEE (reference sequence). The CDR3 extends over 14 amino acids. V shed 4 bases and J shed 3 bases, with 12 bases lying between them. The CDR3 DNA sequence: TGTGCCAGCAGCCGTTCACAGGGAACAGATACGCAGTATTTT. Encoded protein: CASSRSQGTDTQYF.

This rearrangement joins TRBV2 to TRBJ2-1; 7 nucleotides agree with TRBD2. The V segment lost 7 bases and the J segment 3 bases; nucleotides outside the gene matches: 6. In germline, CDR1 is SNHLY, CDR2 FYNNEI. This CDR3 has 14 residues. Written as DNA, the CDR3 is TGTGCCAGCACTGGGGACTATTTCTACAATGAGCAGTTCTTC. It encodes CASTGDYFYNEQFF. Full variable domain (outside the CDR3, taken from reference TRBV2 and TRBJ2-1): EPEVTQTPSHQVTQMGQEVILRCVPISNHLYFYWYRQILGQKVEFLVSFYNNEISEKSEIFDDQFSVERPDGSNFTLKIRSTKLEDSAMYFCASTGDYFYNEQFFGPGTRLTVL.

This clone has more than one count but fewer than ten. This chain uses TRBV5-1 with TRBJ2-7, with D uncertain. The CDR3 contains 14 residues. Germline V gene data show CDR1 as SGHRS and CDR2 as YFSETQ. With 2 bases removed from V and 2 bases from J, the gap between germline ends came to 11 bases. The chain's CDR3 is CASSFPDRTYEQYF. CDR3 nucleotide sequence: TGCGCCAGCAGCTTCCCGGACCGGACCTACGAGCAGTACTTC.

V gene TRBV4-2 combines with J gene TRBJ2-4; a weak D match, TRBD1 (5 bases). The CDR3 covers 15 residues. V was clipped by 0 bases and J by 4 bases, with 10 bases between them. Germline CDR1 is LGHNA and CDR2 is YNFKEQ. Here the CDR3 reads CASSQDQQGKNIQYF. CDR3 nucleotide sequence: TGTGCCAGCAGCCAAGATCAGCAGGGAAAAAACATTCAGTACTTC.

The V call is TRBV6-1, the J call TRBJ1-2; D unclear. The germline V gene encodes CDR1 MNHNS and CDR2 SASEGT. The CDR3 is 14 residues long. V lost 0 bases and J 8 bases, leaving 13 bases between the germline ends. The CDR3 DNA sequence: TGTGCCAGCAGTGAAGCCGAGGGAGTAGGGGGCTACACCTTC. Its protein is CASSEAEGVGGYTF.

This clone was found once. The CDR3 DNA reads as TGTGCCACCAGCAGAAACGGGAAGGCTAATGAAAAACTGTTTTTT. The encoded protein is CATSRNGKANEKLFF. The rearrangement uses TRBV15 and TRBJ1-4, with D uncertain. V lost 2 bases, J lost 3 bases, and 10 bases lay in between. The CDR3 length is 15 residues. Germline V gene data show CDR1 as LNHNV and CDR2 as YYDKDF (reference sequence).

This CDR3 is CASGLVYGAVFHEQYF. CDR3 bases: TGTGCTAGTGGTTTGGTCTATGGCGCGGTGTTCCACGAGCAGTACTTC. The V and J genes are TRBV12-5 and TRBJ2-7; no definite D call. This CDR3 comprises 16 residues. V gave up 0 bases and J gave up 5 bases, with 17 bases separating them. Germline V gene sequence: CDR1 LGHNT, CDR2 FRNRAP.

This clone was picked up a small number of times. The chain uses TRBV19 and TRBJ2-2; TRBD1 might be the D (5 bases). The germline V gene encodes CDR1 LNHDA and CDR2 SQIVND (reference sequence). V was pared by 5 bases and J by 1 base, with 8 bases between. CDR3 length equals 14 residues. This chain's CDR3 is CASSAQGNTGELFF. The CDR3 DNA reads as TGTGCCAGTAGTGCTCAGGGGAACACCGGGGAGCTGTTTTTT.

V is TRBV28 and J is TRBJ2-6; 7 bases agree with TRBD2. This CDR3 comprises 16 residues. V dropped 6 bases and J dropped 0; count of bases not matched to a gene: 5. Per the germline V gene, CDR1 is MDHEN and CDR2 is SYDVKM. The CDR3 region is CASRGGTLSGANVLTF. The CDR3 DNA reads as TGTGCCAGCAGGGGGGGGACTCTCTCTGGGGCCAACGTCCTGACTTTC.

The chain combines TRBV29-1 with TRBJ2-5, with a tentative D call TRBD2 (7 bases). In germline, CDR1 is SQVTM, CDR2 ANQGSEA. V shed 2 bases and J shed 4 bases, with 17 bases lying between them. The CDR3 extends over 15 amino acids. CDR3 nucleotides: TGCAGCGTTGAAATGGGCGGGGGCTTAGTAGAGACCCAGTACTTC. As protein: CSVEMGGGLVETQYF.

This chain joins TRBV19 and TRBJ2-2, with 8 bases aligning to TRBD1. The CDR3 has 14 amino acids. Germline V CDR1 and CDR2: LNHDA, SQIVND (reference sequence). V shed 5 bases, J shed 4 bases, and the junction held 3 bases outside the gene matches. The DNA for the CDR3 is TGTGCCAGTAGTCCCAGGGGGCGCACCGGGGAGCTGTTTTTT. Protein: CASSPRGRTGELFF.

This clone was detected only once. V and J are TRBV19 and TRBJ2-2, with 11 bases matching TRBD2. The germline gives CDR1 LNHDA, CDR2 SQIVND (reference sequence). The length of the CDR3 is 15 residues. The V segment lost 5 bases and the J segment 4 bases; nucleotides outside the gene matches: 3. CDR3 sequence: CASSLAGGFTGELFF. CDR3 nucleotide sequence: TGTGCCAGTAGTTTAGCGGGGGGGTTCACCGGGGAGCTGTTTTTT.

This clone is a singleton in its sample. The genes are TRBV5-1 and TRBJ2-6; D is unresolved. V lost 0 bases and J lost 0, with 7 bases in between. The germline V gene encodes CDR1 SGHRS and CDR2 YFSETQ. The CDR3 runs 16 residues. The CDR3 nucleotides read TGCGCCAGCAGCTTGGAGCAGCGCTCTGGGGCCAACGTCCTGACTTTC. This translates into CASSLEQRSGANVLTF.

The chain employs TRBV29-1 and TRBJ1-2, with D tentatively TRBD1 (6 bases). From germline, CDR1 is SQVTM and CDR2 ANQGSEA. There are 13 residues in the CDR3. The ends were cut back, 3 bases at V and 4 bases at J, with 12 bases in the middle. CDR3 amino acids: CSVEGGGFYGYTF. CDR3 nucleotide sequence: TGCAGCGTTGAGGGGGGCGGGTTCTATGGCTACACCTTC.

This clone has a handful of counts. This chain joins TRBV19 and TRBJ1-2; maybe TRBD1 (5 bases). The CDR3 extends over 16 amino acids. The germline V gene has CDR1 LNHDA and CDR2 SQIVND (reference sequence). V was shortened by 6 bases and J by 5 bases, with 22 bases between the two germline ends. The DNA for the CDR3 is TGTGCCAGTAGCCAACTCTTCGGGCGTGGGGGATATGGCTACACCTTC. This translates into CASSQLFGRGGYGYTF.

This chain joins TRBV6-5 and TRBJ1-4, with D perhaps TRBD1 (5 bases). The V gene lost 0 bases and the J gene lost 7 bases, with 12 bases spanning the gap. CDR3 length: 15 amino acids. CDR1 is MNHEY and CDR2 is SVGAGI in the germline V gene. This CDR3 reads CASSYSPGGFEKLFF. Written as DNA, the CDR3 is TGTGCCAGCAGTTACTCACCGGGGGGGTTTGAAAAACTGTTTTTT.

The chain recombines TRBV5-1 with TRBJ2-2; 7 bases are a match to TRBD2. J lost 5 bases, V lost 1 base, and 8 bases had no gene match. The CDR3 runs to 16 residues. Germline assignment: CDR1 SGHRS and CDR2 YFSETQ. The CDR3 spells CASSLSATSKTGELFF. CDR3 bases: TGCGCCAGCAGCTTGTCCGCGACTAGCAAGACCGGGGAGCTGTTTTTT.

The CDR3 sequence: CASSYRTGGNEQFF. CDR3 in DNA: TGTGCCAGCAGCTACCGGACAGGGGGCAATGAGCAGTTCTTC. The chain carries TRBV11-3 and TRBJ2-1, with TRBD1 matching over 10 bases. The CDR3 consists of 14 residues. Trimming cost V 4 bases and J 6 bases; bases outside gene matches: 3. CDR1 is SGHNT and CDR2 is YENEEA in the germline V gene.

The rearrangement links TRBV6-1 to TRBJ1-5, with TRBD1 as a possible D gene (5 bases). The V end lost 7 bases, the J end lost 2 bases, and 12 bases lay between the germline ends. The germline CDR1 and CDR2 sequences are MNHNS and SASEGT. This CDR3 contains 14 residues. The CDR3 reads CASTPSGGNQPQHF. The CDR3 DNA reads as TGTGCCAGCACTCCCTCGGGGGGCAATCAGCCCCAGCATTTT.

This clone was detected many times. CDR3 nucleotide sequence: TGTGCCAGCAGGATGAACAGGGGGCGCTACGAGCAGTACTTC. Its protein is CASRMNRGRYEQYF. The genes are TRBV6-6 and TRBJ2-7, with 9 bases aligning to TRBD1. The length of the CDR3 is 14 residues. Trimming at V came to 6 bases and at J to 3 bases, leaving 6 bases not matched to a gene. Germline V lookup: CDR1 MNHNY, CDR2 SVGAGI (reference sequence).

This clone was seen only a few times. The V and J genes are TRBV2 and TRBJ2-5; no definite D call. CDR1 is SNHLY, CDR2 FYNNEI, per germline. CDR3 size: 12 residues. The germline V and J ends were trimmed by 0 bases and 4 bases, with 3 bases remaining between them. The DNA of the CDR3 is TGTGCCAGCAGTGAAGCGCGAGAGACCCAGTACTTC. This sequence encodes CASSEARETQYF.

This clone showed up just a few times. The rearrangement uses TRBV7-9 and TRBJ2-7, with D perhaps matching TRBD1 or TRBD2 (6 bases each). The V gene's germline CDR1 is SEHNR and CDR2 FQNEAQ (reference sequence). Trimming shortened V by 5 bases and J by 2 bases, and 16 bases separated the two germline ends. This CDR3 spans 15 amino acids. The CDR3 loop is CASSLGGFETYEQYF. CDR3 DNA sequence: TGTGCCAGCAGCCTCGGGGGCTTCGAAACCTACGAGCAGTACTTC.

The chain carries TRBV7-6 and TRBJ2-7, with a tentative D call TRBD1 (6 bases). Trimming pared 3 bases from V and 3 bases from J, leaving 15 bases between. The CDR3 contains 15 residues. The germline CDR1 and CDR2 sequences are SGHVS and FNYEAQ. This CDR3 is CASSFGPGAFYEQYF. CDR3 nucleotides: TGTGCCAGCAGCTTTGGGCCAGGGGCGTTCTACGAGCAGTACTTC. The variable domain in full, with the rest retrieved from reference TRBV7-6 and TRBJ2-7, is GAGVSQSPRYKVTKRGQDVALRCDPISGHVSLYWYRQALGQGPEFLTYFNYEAQQDKSGLPNDRFSAERPEGSISTLTIQRTEQRDSAMYRCASSFGPGAFYEQYFGPGTRLTVT.

In this sample, this clone turned up a few times. This rearrangement joins TRBV6-6 to TRBJ1-3; perhaps TRBD1 as D (5 bases). The germline V gene encodes CDR1 MNHNY and CDR2 SVGAGI (reference sequence). This CDR3 comprises 13 residues. The germline V and J ends were trimmed by 2 bases and 7 bases, with 9 bases remaining between them. The chain's CDR3 is CASSYLWGNTIYF. CDR3 sequence (DNA): TGTGCCAGCAGTTACCTCTGGGGGAACACCATATATTTT.

This rearrangement joins TRBV20-1 to TRBJ1-2; TRBD1 might be the D (5 bases). This CDR3 spans 11 amino acids. Germline-derived CDR1 and CDR2 are DFQATT and SNEGSKA (reference sequence). Between the trimmed V and J ends, which lost 6 bases and 2 bases, there was a span of 7 bases. The CDR3 region has the DNA TGCAGTGCCAGGGAGAACTATGGCTACACCTTC. Translated: CSARENYGYTF.

This clone was counted only a few times. The chain links TRBV4-1 to TRBJ1-2, with a possible D match to TRBD1 (6 bases). Trimming removed 0 bases from V and 8 bases from J, with 13 bases in between. Germline V lookup: CDR1 MGHRA, CDR2 YSYEKL. This CDR3 contains 14 residues. The DNA of the CDR3 is TGCGCCAGCAGCCAAGAAGTGGGGGGCTGGGGCTACACCTTC. This encodes CASSQEVGGWGYTF.

The genes are TRBV11-2 and TRBJ2-1, with D uncertain. Germline V lookup: CDR1 SGHAT, CDR2 FQNNGV. The CDR3 has 15 residues. The V and J ends lost 1 base and 0 bases respectively, with 7 bases between them. CDR3 sequence: CASSLGGSSYNEQFF. For the CDR3, the DNA is TGTGCCAGCAGCTTAGGGGGTAGCTCCTACAATGAGCAGTTCTTC. Based on the CDR3 plus reference TRBV11-2 and TRBJ2-1, the full variable domain is EAGVAQSPRYKIIEKRQSVAFWCNPISGHATLYWYQQILGQGPKLLIQFQNNGVVDDSQLPKDRFSAERLKGVDSTLKIQPAKLEDSAVYLCASSLGGSSYNEQFFGPGTRLTVL.